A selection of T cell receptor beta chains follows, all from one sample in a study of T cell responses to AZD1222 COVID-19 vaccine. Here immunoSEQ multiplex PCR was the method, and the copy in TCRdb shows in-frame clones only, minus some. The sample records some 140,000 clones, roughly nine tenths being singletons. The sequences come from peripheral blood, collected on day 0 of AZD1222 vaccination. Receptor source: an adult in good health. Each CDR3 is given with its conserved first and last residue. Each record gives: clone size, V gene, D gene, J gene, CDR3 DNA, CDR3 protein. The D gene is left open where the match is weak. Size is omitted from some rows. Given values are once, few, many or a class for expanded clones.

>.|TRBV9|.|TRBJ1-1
TGTGCCAGCAGCGTAGCTGCAGGCCCGAACACTGAAGCTTTCTTT
CASSVAAGPNTEAFF
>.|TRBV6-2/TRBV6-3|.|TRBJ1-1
TGTGCCAGCATCCCCGGGCCGGCTGAAGCTTTCTTT
CASIPGPAEAFF
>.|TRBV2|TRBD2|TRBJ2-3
TGTGCCAGCAGCCCTTACCTGACTAGCGGGGGGGTGGATACGCAGTATTTT
CASSPYLTSGGVDTQYF
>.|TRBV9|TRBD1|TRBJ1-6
TGTGCCAGCAGCTCTAGCCGGGACAGGGGGAATCCACCCCTCCACTTT
CASSSSRDRGNPPLHF
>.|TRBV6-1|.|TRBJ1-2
TGTGCCAGCAGTGATACGGTCGGCTGGGCCTTC
CASSDTVGWAF
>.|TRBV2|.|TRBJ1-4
TGTGCCAGCAGGCGTTTCAAGGGGACCTCTGAAAAACTGTTTTTT
CASRRFKGTSEKLFF
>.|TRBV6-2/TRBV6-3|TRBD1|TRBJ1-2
TGTGCCAGCAGTGACGGGACAGGGCTAAACTATGGCTACACCTTC
CASSDGTGLNYGYTF
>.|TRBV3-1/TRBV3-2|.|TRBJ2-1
TGTGCCAGCAGCCGGGCCCCGGGCCACAATGAGCAGTTCTTC
CASSRAPGHNEQFF
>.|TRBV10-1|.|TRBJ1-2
TGCGCCAGCAGTGCGAAGGAAACAGGCGGCTACACCTTC
CASSAKETGGYTF
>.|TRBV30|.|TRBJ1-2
TGTGCCTGGAGTCCTCCGGCGGTTAACTATGGCTACACCTTC
CAWSPPAVNYGYTF
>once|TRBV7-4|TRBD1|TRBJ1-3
TGTGCCAGCAGCCCAAATGGGACAGATAGAAACACCATATATTTT
CASSPNGTDRNTIYF
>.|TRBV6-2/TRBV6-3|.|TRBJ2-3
TGTGCCAGCAGGCCTCTTAGCCCCATCCTCACAGATACGCAGTATTTT
CASRPLSPILTDTQYF
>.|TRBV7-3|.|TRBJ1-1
TGTGCCAGCAGCTTAGAGGAGGACACTGAAGCTTTCTTT
CASSLEEDTEAFF
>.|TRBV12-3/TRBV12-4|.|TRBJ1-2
TGTGCCAGCAGTTTAGGTGGCGGCTACACCTTC
CASSLGGGYTF
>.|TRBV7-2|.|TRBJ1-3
TGTGCCAGCAGCTTATCGAGGGGATCCGGAAACACCATATATTTT
CASSLSRGSGNTIYF
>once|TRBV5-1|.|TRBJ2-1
TGCGCCAGCAGGAACATTCTGAACAATGAGCAGTTCTTC
CASRNILNNEQFF